Sequencing of this T cell receptor (beta chain) was carried out in a study of T cells after yellow fever vaccination. This clonotype was seen many times. In TCRdb, the 5' RACE reads were re-called with MiXCR into one record per CDR3 protein. The table shows approximately 140,000 distinct CDR3 sequences, with roughly 8% occurring only once. Per the germline V gene, CDR1 is ENHRY and CDR2 is SYGVKD. There are 11 residues in the CDR3. V was trimmed by 6 bases and J by 7 bases, leaving 9 bases between them. This chain links TRBV10-3 with TRBJ1-1; D ambiguous. Sequencing used CD4+ T cells sorted from PBMCs, obtained 5 days after the yellow fever booster vaccination. The TCR was taken from a man aged 30 to 45 who received the YFV17D yellow fever vaccine. DNA for the CDR3: TGTGCCATCAGAGTTCGAGATGAAGCTTTCTTT. It codes for CAIRVRDEAFF.